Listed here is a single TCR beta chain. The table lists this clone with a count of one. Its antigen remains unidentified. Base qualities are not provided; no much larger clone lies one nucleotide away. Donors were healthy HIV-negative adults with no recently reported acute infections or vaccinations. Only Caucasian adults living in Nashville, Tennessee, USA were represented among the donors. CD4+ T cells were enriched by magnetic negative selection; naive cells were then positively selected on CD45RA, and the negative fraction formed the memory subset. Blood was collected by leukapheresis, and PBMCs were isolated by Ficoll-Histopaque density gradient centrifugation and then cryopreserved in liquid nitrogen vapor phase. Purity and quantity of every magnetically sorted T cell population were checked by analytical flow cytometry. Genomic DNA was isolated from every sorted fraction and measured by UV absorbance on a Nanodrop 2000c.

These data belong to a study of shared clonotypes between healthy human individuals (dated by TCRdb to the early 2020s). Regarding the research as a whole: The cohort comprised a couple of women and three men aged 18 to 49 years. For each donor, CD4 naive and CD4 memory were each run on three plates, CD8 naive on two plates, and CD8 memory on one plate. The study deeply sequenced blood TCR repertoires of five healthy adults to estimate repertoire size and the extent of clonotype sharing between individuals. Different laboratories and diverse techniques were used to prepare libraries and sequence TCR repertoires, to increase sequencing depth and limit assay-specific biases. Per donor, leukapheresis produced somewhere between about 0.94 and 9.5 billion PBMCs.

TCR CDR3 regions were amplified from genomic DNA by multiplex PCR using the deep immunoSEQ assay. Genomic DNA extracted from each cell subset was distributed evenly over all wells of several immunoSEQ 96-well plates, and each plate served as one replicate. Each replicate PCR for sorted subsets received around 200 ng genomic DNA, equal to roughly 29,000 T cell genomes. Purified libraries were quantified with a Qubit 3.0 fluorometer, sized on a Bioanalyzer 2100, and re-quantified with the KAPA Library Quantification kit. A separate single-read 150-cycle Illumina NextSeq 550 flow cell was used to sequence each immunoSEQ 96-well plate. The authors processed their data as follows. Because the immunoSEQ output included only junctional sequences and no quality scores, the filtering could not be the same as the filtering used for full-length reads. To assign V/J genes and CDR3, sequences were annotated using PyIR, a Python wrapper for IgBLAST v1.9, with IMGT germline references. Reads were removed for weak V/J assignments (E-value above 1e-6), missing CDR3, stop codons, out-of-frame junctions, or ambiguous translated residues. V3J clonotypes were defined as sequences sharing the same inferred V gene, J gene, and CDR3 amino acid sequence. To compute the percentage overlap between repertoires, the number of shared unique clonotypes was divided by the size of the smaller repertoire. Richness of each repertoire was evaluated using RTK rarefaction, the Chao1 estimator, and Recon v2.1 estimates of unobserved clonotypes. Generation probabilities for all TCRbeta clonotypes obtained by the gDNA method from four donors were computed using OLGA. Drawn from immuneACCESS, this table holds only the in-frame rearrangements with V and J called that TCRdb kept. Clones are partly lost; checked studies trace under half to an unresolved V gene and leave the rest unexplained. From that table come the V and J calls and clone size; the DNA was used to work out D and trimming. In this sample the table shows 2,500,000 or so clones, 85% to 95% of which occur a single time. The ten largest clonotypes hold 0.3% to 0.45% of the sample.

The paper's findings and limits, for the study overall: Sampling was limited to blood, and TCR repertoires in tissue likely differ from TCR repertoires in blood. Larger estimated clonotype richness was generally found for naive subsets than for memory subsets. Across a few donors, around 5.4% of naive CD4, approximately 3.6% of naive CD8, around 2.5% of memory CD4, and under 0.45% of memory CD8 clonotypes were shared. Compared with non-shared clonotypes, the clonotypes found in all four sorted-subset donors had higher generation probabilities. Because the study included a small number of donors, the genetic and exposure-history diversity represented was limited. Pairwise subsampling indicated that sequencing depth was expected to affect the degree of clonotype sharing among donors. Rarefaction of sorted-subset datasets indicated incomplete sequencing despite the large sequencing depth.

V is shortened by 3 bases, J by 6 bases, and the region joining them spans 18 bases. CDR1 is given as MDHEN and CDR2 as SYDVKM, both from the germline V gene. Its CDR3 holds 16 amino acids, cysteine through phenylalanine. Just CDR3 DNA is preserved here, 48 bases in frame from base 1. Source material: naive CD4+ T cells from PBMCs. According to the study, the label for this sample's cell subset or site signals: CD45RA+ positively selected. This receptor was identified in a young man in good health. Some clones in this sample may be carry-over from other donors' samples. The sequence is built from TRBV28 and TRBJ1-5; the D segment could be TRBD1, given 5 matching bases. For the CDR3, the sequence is CASSFSSGGWGQPQHF. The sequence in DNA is TGTGCCAGCAGTTTTAGTAGCGGGGGATGGGGTCAGCCCCAGCATTTT.